This TCR beta chain stems from a study of CD8 T cells in ankylosing spondylitis. Regarding the study as a whole: Prior literature has documented some motif variants in synovial fluid and blood from reactive arthritis. Disease-linked clones were reportedly significantly enriched in matched ankylosing spondylitis synovial fluid. Within ankylosing spondylitis blood, a TCR beta motif made up of under 10 highly homologous variants appeared to be characteristic.

V gave up 6 bases and J gave up 5 bases; unmatched junction bases: 15. This CDR3 is built from 17 residues. Germline-derived CDR1 and CDR2 are MDHEN and SYDVKM. By quantitative 5'-RACE with molecular barcodes, the TCR beta libraries were made. Each CDR3 protein gets one entry after TCRdb re-called the 5' RACE reads with MiXCR. The repertoire has over 200,000 distinct CDR3 sequences, roughly 10% of them found once; the top ten carry about 19%. This clonotype was found a few times. The antigen is not known. The source material was blood, either unsorted or a sorted T cell fraction (not recorded which). The TCR comes from a male donor with ankylosing spondylitis or in good health (not recorded which). The V call is TRBV28, the J call TRBJ2-3; 9 nucleotides agree with TRBD2. CDR3 sequence (DNA): TGTGCCAGCAGCAGTTTCCTCGCGGGGGGGCCCAGAGATACGCAGTATTTT. Protein product: CASSSFLAGGPRDTQYF.